What follows are 22 T cell receptor beta chains derived from one specimen sequenced in a study of blood T cell repertoires in COVID-19. Here immunoSEQ multiplex PCR was the method, and the copy in TCRdb shows in-frame clones only, minus some. This sample has a few hundred thousand clones, with approximately 87% found just once. Sequencing was performed on PBMCs or T cells enriched from blood (not recorded which). These receptors were collected from a woman in her 50s in a cohort exposed to, infected with or recovered from COVID-19 (not recorded which).

This clone was found once. The chain combines TRBV7-2 with TRBJ2-7, with a possible D match to TRBD1 (6 bases). CDR3 length: 19 amino acids. Looked up from germline, CDR1 is SGHTA and CDR2 is FQGNSA. V was shortened by 5 bases and J by 7 bases, with 33 bases between the two germline ends. CDR3 sequence: CASSPQSQGSADRSREQYF. The CDR3 DNA follows: TGTGCCAGCAGCCCCCAATCTCAGGGGTCCGCCGACCGATCGAGGGAGCAGTACTTC.

This clone was seen more than once but under ten times. V gene TRBV6-6 combines with J gene TRBJ1-5, with D possibly matching TRBD1 (5 bases). The CDR3 consists of 19 residues. Trimming removed 6 bases at V and 0 bases at J, with 24 bases between. CDR1 MNHNY and CDR2 SVGAGI come from the germline V gene (reference sequence). The CDR3 loop is CASSSQYGGGGISNQPQHF. CDR3 in DNA: TGTGCCAGCAGCTCCCAGTATGGGGGAGGAGGAATTAGCAATCAGCCCCAGCATTTT.

This clone was picked up one time. The chain uses TRBV10-3 and TRBJ2-7, with 7 bases matching TRBD1. This CDR3 is 15 amino acids long. The germline CDR1 and CDR2 sequences are ENHRY and SYGVKD. J was trimmed by 0 bases and V by 10 bases; bases with no gene match: 12. CDR3 coding DNA: TGTGCCAGCGGTGGGGGACAGATCTCCTCCTACGAGCAGTACTTC. Amino acids: CASGGGQISSYEQYF.

The CDR3, as DNA: TGCGCCAGCAGCCAAGATTGGGCGATTCAGCCCCAGCATTTT. Its translation is CASSQDWAIQPQHF. The chain joins TRBV4-1 to TRBJ1-5; D remains ambiguous. Germline V gives CDR1 MGHRA, CDR2 YSYEKL. V was shortened by 0 bases and J by 6 bases, with 9 bases between the two germline ends. CDR3 size: 14 residues.

This clone was detected a few times. The chain is built from TRBV10-3 and TRBJ1-5; TRBD1 aligns across 9 bases. Germline CDR1 ENHRY, CDR2 SYGVKD. This CDR3 spans 16 amino acids. The junction had 11 bases not matched to a gene; V was cut back by 9 bases and J by 2 bases. CDR3 loop: CAISPGQGNGNQPQHF. CDR3 DNA sequence: TGTGCCATTTCCCCGGGACAGGGCAATGGCAATCAGCCCCAGCATTTT.

The CDR3 here is CASSPTSGSTDTQYF. The CDR3 coding sequence is TGTGCCAGCAGCCCGACTAGCGGAAGCACAGATACGCAGTATTTT. The chain joins TRBV7-3 to TRBJ2-3; 9 bases map to TRBD2. Germline trimming cut 5 bases from V and 0 bases from J; bases unmatched to any gene: 3. The germline CDR1 and CDR2 sequences are SGHTA and FQGTGA. CDR3 length: 15 residues.

The chain uses TRBV7-9 and TRBJ2-5; D perhaps matches TRBD1 (5 bases). Per the germline V gene, CDR1 is SEHNR and CDR2 is FQNEAQ (reference sequence). The CDR3 runs 12 residues. V lost 1 base to trimming and J lost 6 bases, with 6 bases between them. The CDR3: CASSLDRQTQYF. The CDR3 DNA sequence: TGTGCCAGCAGCTTAGACAGGCAGACCCAGTACTTC.

This rearrangement joins TRBV9 to TRBJ1-5, with 7 bases that match TRBD1. The CDR3 is 16 residues long. J gave up 3 bases and V 3 bases, and 9 bases lay outside the gene matches. Germline CDR1 is SGDLS and CDR2 is YYNGEE. The CDR3 loop reads CASSASPDRANQPQHF. The CDR3 DNA reads TGTGCCAGCAGCGCTTCCCCTGACAGGGCCAATCAGCCCCAGCATTTT.

This chain uses TRBV5-1 with TRBJ1-2; D gene unclear. V dropped 0 bases and J dropped 0 bases, with 6 bases sitting between them. Germline CDR1 is SGHRS and CDR2 is YFSETQ. The CDR3 runs 14 residues. Here the CDR3 DNA reads TGCGCCAGCAGCTTGGGGGAGTCTAACTATGGCTACACCTTC. Amino acids: CASSLGESNYGYTF.

CDR3 nucleotide sequence: TGTGCCAGCAGTGAGGGGGGGCTGACGGGAGAGACCCAGTACTTC. Protein sequence: CASSEGGLTGETQYF. J is TRBJ2-5 and V is TRBV2, with TRBD2 as a possible D gene (7 bases). V gave up 3 bases and J gave up 4 bases, with 15 bases separating them. This CDR3 comprises 15 residues. Per germline, CDR1 SNHLY and CDR2 FYNNEI. Filled out from reference TRBV2 and TRBJ2-5, the complete variable domain reads EPEVTQTPSHQVTQMGQEVILRCVPISNHLYFYWYRQILGQKVEFLVSFYNNEISEKSEIFDDQFSVERPDGSNFTLKIRSTKLEDSAMYFCASSEGGLTGETQYFGPGTRLLVL.

This chain connects TRBV10-3 to TRBJ2-3; D ambiguous. This CDR3 region has 13 residues. Germline CDR1 is ENHRY and CDR2 is SYGVKD. Trimming left V 5 bases short and J 2 bases short, with 8 bases between. The CDR3 sequence: CAISYKITDTQYF. DNA of the CDR3: TGTGCCATCAGTTACAAGATCACAGATACGCAGTATTTT.

The rearrangement joins TRBV5-5 to TRBJ2-1, with TRBD1 identical over 8 bases. CDR3 length: 15 residues. Per the germline V gene, CDR1 is SGHKS and CDR2 is YYEKEE (reference sequence). Unmatched junction bases numbered 2, after V lost 0 bases and J lost 3 bases. The CDR3 region is CASSLDDRGYNEQFF. The CDR3, as DNA: TGTGCCAGCAGCTTGGACGACAGGGGCTACAATGAGCAGTTCTTC.

The chain combines TRBV7-2 with TRBJ2-5; no reliable D call. The germline V gene has CDR1 SGHTA and CDR2 FQGNSA. The CDR3 runs to 15 residues. V lost 7 bases to trimming and J lost 0 bases, with 15 bases between them. CDR3 protein: CASNHVQNDQETQYF. CDR3 in DNA: TGTGCCAGCAACCATGTCCAGAACGACCAAGAGACCCAGTACTTC.

The chain is built from TRBV2 and TRBJ2-3; no clear D. The CDR3 has 13 amino acids. Deletions cut 5 bases from V and 0 bases from J, with 6 bases between. The germline CDR1 and CDR2 sequences are SNHLY and FYNNEI. Here the CDR3 DNA reads TGTGCCAGCAGTCTAGACAGCACAGATACGCAGTATTTT. Its protein product is CASSLDSTDTQYF.

The V and J genes are TRBV4-3 and TRBJ2-2; possible D gene TRBD2, 6 bases. CDR1 and CDR2 from the germline V gene are LGHNA and YSLEER. This CDR3 is built from 14 residues. V lost 3 bases and J lost 6, with 11 bases in between. The CDR3 DNA follows: TGCGCCAGCAGCCAGGATAGACTAGCCGGGGAGCTGTTTTTT. Its translation is CASSQDRLAGELFF.

This sequence joins TRBV4-3 and TRBJ1-6; 9 nucleotides agree with TRBD1. V lost 1 base to trimming and J lost 10 bases; unmatched junction nucleotides: 8. This CDR3 has 16 amino acids. Germline CDR1 is LGHNA and CDR2 is YSLEER. The CDR3 region is CASSQGLGDRDSPLHF. As DNA, the CDR3 is TGCGCCAGCAGCCAAGGGCTCGGGGACAGGGACTCACCCCTCCACTTT.

This clone came up a few times. This rearrangement joins TRBV7-3 to TRBJ2-2; 8 bases match TRBD2. The length of the CDR3 is 14 residues. Germline V gives CDR1 SGHTA, CDR2 FQGTGA. Germline trimming cut 8 bases from V and 7 bases from J; bases unmatched to any gene: 9. The CDR3 coding sequence is TGTGCCAGCCACTCCGCGGGGGGTGGCGGGGAGCTGTTTTTT. Its protein product is CASHSAGGGGELFF.

The chain uses TRBV2 and TRBJ1-5; D may be TRBD1 (6 bases). V lost 4 bases and J lost 6, with 10 bases in between. This CDR3 has 13 residues. Germline V lookup: CDR1 SNHLY, CDR2 FYNNEI. The chain's CDR3 is CASSAGEGQPQHF. CDR3 sequence (DNA): TGTGCCAGCAGTGCAGGGGAGGGTCAGCCCCAGCATTTT.

The rearrangement joins TRBV15 to TRBJ1-1, with a tentative D call TRBD1 (6 bases). The ends were cut back, 0 bases at V and 3 bases at J, with 11 bases in the middle. The CDR3 totals 15 residues. The V gene's germline CDR1 is LNHNV and CDR2 YYDKDF (reference sequence). CDR3 sequence (DNA): TGTGCCACCAGCAGAGATAGAGGGGGGGACACTGAAGCTTTCTTT. This sequence encodes CATSRDRGGDTEAFF.

The V call is TRBV9, the J call TRBJ2-5; the D gene is possibly TRBD2 (6 bases). Trimming removed 2 bases from V and 2 bases from J, with 10 bases in between. Germline values: CDR1 SGDLS, CDR2 YYNGEE. This CDR3 contains 14 residues. CDR3 in DNA: TGTGCCAGCAGCGTTGCGGGGCGTCAAGAGACCCAGTACTTC. Its translation is CASSVAGRQETQYF.

The chain carries TRBV16 and TRBJ2-7; TRBD1 matches at 9 bases. Germline V gene sequence: CDR1 KGHSY, CDR2 FQNENV. The V gene end was trimmed by 4 bases and the J gene end by 6 bases; junction bases not matched to a gene: 4. The CDR3 extends over 13 amino acids. The CDR3 here is CASSLGTGTEQYF. CDR3 DNA: TGTGCCAGCAGCCTCGGGACAGGGACCGAGCAGTACTTC. Together with reference TRBV16 and TRBJ2-7, the CDR3 gives the full variable domain: GEEVAQTPKHLVRGEGQKAKLYCAPIKGHSYVFWYQQVLKNEFKFLISFQNENVFDETGMPKERFSAKCLPNSPCSLEIQATKLEDSAVYFCASSLGTGTEQYFGPGTRLTVT.

The V call is TRBV7-3, the J call TRBJ1-1; a possible D gene is TRBD1 (6 bases). Trimming left V 0 bases short and J 0 bases short, with 11 bases between. The CDR3 has 16 residues. Germline lookup yields CDR1 SGHTA and CDR2 FQGTGA. This chain's CDR3 is CASSLTPRDMNTEAFF. In DNA form, the CDR3 reads TGTGCCAGCAGCTTAACCCCACGGGACATGAACACTGAAGCTTTCTTT. Full variable domain (remainder filled in from reference TRBV7-3 and TRBJ1-1): GAGVSQTPSNKVTEKGKYVELRCDPISGHTALYWYRQSLGQGPEFLIYFQGTGAADDSGLPNDRFFAVRPEGSVSTLKIQRTERGDSAVYLCASSLTPRDMNTEAFFGQGTRLTVV.